This T cell receptor (beta chain) was identified during a study of cytomegalovirus exposure and HLA in healthy donors. Study-level findings and limits: Follow-up analysis seemed to connect common viral pathogens with several of the most significant clusters identified.

The CDR3 consists of 15 residues. V lost 3 bases to trimming and J lost 1 base, with 12 bases between them. CDR1 and CDR2 (germline): MDHEN, SYDVKM. Regarding this clone: The antigen remains undetermined.

PCR was performed using 60 Vbeta and 13 Jbeta primers. Sequencing was performed with immunoSEQ multiplex PCR; in TCRdb, only in-frame clones are kept and a portion is missing. The sample lists around 150,000 clones, more than 75% occurring once. The receptor comes from a middle-aged man in good health and CMV-seronegative. The chain recombines TRBV28 with TRBJ1-2, with D possibly matching TRBD1 (5 bases). Sequencing was done on a sample of PBMCs. CDR3 region: CASSFPLDSNYGYTF. CDR3 nucleotide sequence: TGTGCCAGCAGTTTCCCTCTAGACAGTAACTATGGCTACACCTTC.